This T cell receptor beta chain comes out of a study of cytomegalovirus exposure and HLA in healthy donors. This CDR3 comprises 13 residues. Germline CDR1 is MNHEY and CDR2 is SMNVEV (reference sequence). V trimming: 6 bases; J trimming: 6 bases; junction bases outside the gene matches: 4. These donors counted as nominally healthy when sampled, but unrecorded immune exposures were likely. With regard to this clone: Its antigen is not identified.

Study-wide results and caveats: The listing of 160 or so TCR beta chains classed them as cytomegalovirus-associated. For cytomegalovirus status, the classifier reportedly gave diagnoses with high specificity and sensitivity.

Amplification used 60 Vbeta primers and 13 Jbeta primers. The method was immunoSEQ multiplex PCR; TCRdb's version includes in-frame clones alone and lacks a portion of them. The sample comprises fewer than 100,000 clones, roughly 78% of which are singletons, and approximately 4.4% rests with the top ten. The sample comprised PBMCs. The receptor's source is a male donor in good health and CMV-seropositive. V gene TRBV27 combines with J gene TRBJ1-2; 10 bases are shared with TRBD1. The CDR3 sequence: CASRDRGIDGYTF. CDR3 DNA sequence: TGTGCCAGCAGGGACAGGGGGATCGATGGCTACACCTTC.